This TCR beta chain came from a study of Tregs in tolerant kidney transplant recipients. About the study: The nonmyeloablative bone marrow transplants came from related graft donors, with transient mixed chimerism.

Recipient PBMCs carried a CFSE label and met irradiated graft donor PBMCs for over 5 days before FACS sorting. CDR1 SGHNT and CDR2 YYREEE come from the germline V gene (reference sequence). The ends lost 4 bases at V and 0 bases at J; junction bases unmatched: 10. This CDR3 spans 16 amino acids. To note about this clone: Its specificity is unknown.

General study findings and limits: No direct test of biological reproducibility was done here.

This table comes from immunoSEQ multiplex PCR, and its TCRdb copy is limited to in-frame clones, with some not included. The data show 15,000 or so clones, with around 49% seen just once and 3% to 3.5% held by the top ten. Sequences were derived from CD4+ T cells from blood cultured with allogeneic cells, sampled before the transplant. The origin of this receptor is a human patient who received a combined kidney and bone marrow transplant. This chain joins TRBV5-4 and TRBJ2-7, with 7 bases matching TRBD1. The CDR3 nucleotides are TGTGCCAGCAGCCCAGGGACAGCACGCGTCTCCTACGAGCAGTACTTC. Translating gives CASSPGTARVSYEQYF.